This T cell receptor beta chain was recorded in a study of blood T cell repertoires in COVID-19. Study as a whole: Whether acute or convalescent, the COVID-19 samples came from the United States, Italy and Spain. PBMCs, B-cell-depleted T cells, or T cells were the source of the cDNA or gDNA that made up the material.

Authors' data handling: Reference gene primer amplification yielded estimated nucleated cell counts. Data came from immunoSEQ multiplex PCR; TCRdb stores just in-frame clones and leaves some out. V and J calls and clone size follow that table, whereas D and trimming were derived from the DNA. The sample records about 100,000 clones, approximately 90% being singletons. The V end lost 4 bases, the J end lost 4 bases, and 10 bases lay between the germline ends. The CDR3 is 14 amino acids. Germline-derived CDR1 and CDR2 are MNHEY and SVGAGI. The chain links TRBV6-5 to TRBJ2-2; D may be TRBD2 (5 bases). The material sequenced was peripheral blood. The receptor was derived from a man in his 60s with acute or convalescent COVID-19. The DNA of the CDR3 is TGTGCCAGCAGTTGGAGGACGGCCACCGGGGAGCTGTTTTTT. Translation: CASSWRTATGELFF.